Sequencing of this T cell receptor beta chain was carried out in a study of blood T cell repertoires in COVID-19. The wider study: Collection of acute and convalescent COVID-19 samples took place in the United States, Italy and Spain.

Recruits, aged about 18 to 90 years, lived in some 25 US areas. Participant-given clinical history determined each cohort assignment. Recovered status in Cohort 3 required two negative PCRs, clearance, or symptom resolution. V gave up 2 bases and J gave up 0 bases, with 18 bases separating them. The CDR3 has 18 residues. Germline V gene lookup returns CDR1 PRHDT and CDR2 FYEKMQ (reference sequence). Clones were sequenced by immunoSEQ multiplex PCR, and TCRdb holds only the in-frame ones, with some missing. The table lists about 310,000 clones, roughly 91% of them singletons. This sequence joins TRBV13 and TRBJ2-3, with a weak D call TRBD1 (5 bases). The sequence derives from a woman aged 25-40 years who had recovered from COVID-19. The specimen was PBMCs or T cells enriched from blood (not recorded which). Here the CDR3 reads CASSLPPLRRTSTDTQYF. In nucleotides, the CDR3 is TGTGCCAGCAGCTTACCCCCCCTGCGAAGGACAAGCACAGATACGCAGTATTTT.